This TCR beta chain is from a study of blood T cells in healthy people across ages. Study-level results: In older individuals, TCR beta diversity per million T cells was lower, falling roughly linearly with age.

Comment on this clonotype: The antigen is not known.

The second PCR ran about 6 to 11 cycles with a sample-barcoded 5' primer and J-beta primers. TCRdb reprocessed the 5' RACE reads via MiXCR and lists one record per CDR3 protein. This sample has about 650,000 distinct CDR3 sequences, with approximately 52% found just once. The TCR originated in a woman of 80 years or more in good health. Specimen: blood.

The CDR3 sequence: CASSFGLRGDRQFF. The CDR3, as DNA: TGTGCCAGCAGCTTCGGCCTCCGGGGGGATCGGCAGTTCTTC. The rearrangement links TRBV7-9 to TRBJ2-1; 7 nucleotides align to TRBD2. The CDR3 has 14 residues. J gave up 12 bases and V 3 bases, and 11 bases lay outside the gene matches. CDR1 SEHNR and CDR2 FQNEAQ come from the germline V gene (reference sequence).